This T cell receptor (beta chain) stems from a study of blood T cell repertoires in COVID-19. Germline loops: CDR1 KGHDR, CDR2 SFDVKD. The CDR3 totals 15 residues. V dropped 5 bases and J dropped 7; count of bases not matched to a gene: 4. Some clones are missing from TCRdb's copy, which holds only in-frame ones; the method was immunoSEQ multiplex PCR. The repertoire consists of tens of thousands of clones, with 80% to 95% occurring once and the leading ten covering roughly 0.72%. The sample comprised peripheral blood. The TCR comes from a woman of 80 years or more with acute or convalescent COVID-19. The chain links TRBV24-1 to TRBJ2-1; 13 bases line up with TRBD2. The chain's CDR3 is CATSASTSGRNEQFF. The DNA of the CDR3 is TGTGCCACCAGTGCTTCGACTAGCGGGAGGAATGAGCAGTTCTTC.